This T cell receptor (beta chain) came from a study of cytotoxic CD8 clonotypes in ibrutinib-treated CLL. The wider study: Patients attained some 24 partial and 2 complete responses; at median approximately 70 months, around 15 remained remitted while 12 progressed. Mean per-sample yields comprised about 250,000 productive templates and around 92,000 productive rearrangements. Study-level findings and limits: Sustained-remission and progressing patients had unequal sampling times. Clonality showed a rise at ibrutinib response that reversed toward baseline at progression.

The CDR3 spans 12 residues. From germline, CDR1 is SGHAT and CDR2 FQNNGV. V lost 4 bases and J 8 bases, leaving 9 bases between the germline ends. This clone has a single count. Antigen: not known. Assay used: immunoSEQ multiplex PCR; TCRdb lists only in-frame clones, some missing. The data contain some 30,000 clones, about 76% of them seen just once; the ten biggest clones take up 45% to 65%. This chain uses TRBV11-2 with TRBJ2-1, with D unclear. This TCR came from a human donor with chronic lymphocytic leukemia. The sample in question was PBMCs, obtained after 36 months of ibrutinib treatment. The CDR3 DNA reads TGTGCCAGCAGCTGGGATTTCGATGAGCAGTTCTTC. Encoded protein: CASSWDFDEQFF.